Sequencing of this T cell receptor (beta chain) was carried out in a study of PD-L1 blockade in urothelial cancer. Libraries were prepared by immunoSEQ multiplex PCR; TCRdb keeps only in-frame clonotypes and omits some of them. The table records roughly 84,000 clones, over 80% of them present only once. The CDR3 has 15 residues. V shed 0 bases, J shed 5 bases, and the junction held 4 bases outside the gene matches. Germline V gives CDR1 MNHEY, CDR2 SVGAGI. The receptor was isolated from a man between 65 and 79 years old with urothelial cancer. This rearrangement joins TRBV6-5 to TRBJ2-3; 8 bases line up with TRBD2. The sequenced sample was PBMCs, obtained around atezolizumab (anti-PD-L1) treatment. For the CDR3, the DNA is TGTGCCAGCAGTTACTCGGGACGGGGGGGAGATACGCAGTATTTT. Its protein is CASSYSGRGGDTQYF.